A single sample gave rise to the 10 T cell receptor beta chains below, sequenced in a study of shared clonotypes between healthy human individuals. Naive CD8 cells were CD45RO-negative, positively selected for CCR7, excluding terminally differentiated effector memory CD45RA+ cells. Sequencing used immunoSEQ multiplex PCR; TCRdb keeps in-frame clones, though not all of them. There are roughly 1,800,000 clones in the sample; roughly 95% occur only once, and under 1.5% lies in the top ten. Material: naive CD8+ T cells sorted from blood. These receptors all come from a man aged 18-30 years in good health.

The J gene is TRBJ2-1, the V gene TRBV4-3, with 9 nucleotides matching TRBD1. The V and J ends lost 5 bases and 10 bases, in that order; junction bases with no gene match: 6. CDR1 is LGHNA, CDR2 YSLEER, per germline. The CDR3 totals 13 residues. Here the CDR3 reads CASSSGQGREQFF. The CDR3 region has the DNA TGCGCCAGCAGCTCGGGACAGGGTCGGGAGCAGTTCTTC.

A note on this clone: At one of its ends the junction is not consistent with the germline gene, which may arise from a read error. The gene calls are TRBV28 and TRBJ2-7; TRBD2 matches 7 bases. The CDR3 contains 18 residues. The germline V gene encodes CDR1 MDHEN and CDR2 SYDVKM. CDR3 in DNA: TGTGCCATTTCAGGCGGGACTACTGGACTAGAGGTGATCTACGAGCAGTATTTC. Its protein is CAISGGTTGLEVIYEQYF.

The chain is built from TRBV7-8 and TRBJ1-1, with TRBD1 identical over 8 bases. The V gene's germline CDR1 is SGHVS and CDR2 FQNEAQ. This CDR3 spans 15 amino acids. The V and J ends lost 5 bases and 1 base, in that order; junction bases with no gene match: 6. CDR3 coding DNA: TGTGCCAGCAGCAGTGGACAGGGATGGAACACTGAAGCTTTCTTT. Encoded protein: CASSSGQGWNTEAFF.

The chain links TRBV10-2 to TRBJ2-2; D unresolved. This CDR3 region has 16 residues. Trimming shortened V by 1 base and J by 1 base, and 10 bases separated the two germline ends. Germline CDR1 reads WSHSY; CDR2 reads SAAADI. The CDR3 region is CASSEFTEVNTGELFF. The CDR3 DNA reads as TGCGCCAGCAGTGAGTTCACCGAGGTGAACACCGGGGAGCTGTTTTTT.

The chain has TRBV27 and TRBJ2-4; D gene uncertain. The CDR3 covers 13 residues. The V gene lost 6 bases and the J gene lost 7 bases, with 13 bases spanning the gap. The germline CDR1 and CDR2 sequences are MNHEY and SMNVEV (reference sequence). Here the CDR3 DNA reads TGTGCCAGCAGCCCGGAGACCTGGAACATTCAGTACTTC. The encoded protein is CASSPETWNIQYF.

As concerns this clone: Other DNA sequences in this sample translate to the same CDR3. This chain uses TRBV7-9 with TRBJ1-1; D not certain. Germline CDR1 and CDR2: SEHNR and FQNEAQ (reference sequence). V lost 1 base to trimming and J lost 7 bases, with 7 bases between them. The length of the CDR3 is 12 residues. CDR3 protein: CASSLVGSEAFF. CDR3 sequence (DNA): TGTGCCAGCAGCTTAGTCGGCAGTGAAGCTTTCTTT.

This rearrangement joins TRBV7-9 to TRBJ2-7; no definite D call. The CDR3 extends over 15 amino acids. Germline lookup yields CDR1 SEHNR and CDR2 FQNEAQ (reference sequence). Trimming shortened V by 3 bases and J by 0 bases, and 12 bases separated the two germline ends. The CDR3 nucleotides read TGTGCCAGCAGCTTCACAGAAGAGAGCTCCTACGAGCAGTACTTC. Translation gives CASSFTEESSYEQYF.

The rearrangement uses TRBV7-9 and TRBJ2-7, with 8 nucleotides matching TRBD2. This CDR3 spans 16 amino acids. V lost 4 bases, J lost 4 bases, and 12 bases stayed unmatched. In germline, CDR1 is SEHNR, CDR2 FQNEAQ (reference sequence). DNA of the CDR3: TGTGCCAGCAGCTACGGTGAGGCGGGGGGCAGGTACGAGCAGTACTTC. Translating gives CASSYGEAGGRYEQYF.

The chain is built from TRBV7-6 and TRBJ2-7; no clear D. V lost 0 bases, J lost 2 bases, and 11 bases lay in between. This CDR3 has 15 residues. Germline CDR1 SGHVS, CDR2 FNYEAQ. In DNA, the CDR3 is TGTGCCAGCAGCTTAGCTACAAGTCCGACCTACGAGCAGTACTTC. Residues: CASSLATSPTYEQYF.

This chain connects TRBV27 to TRBJ1-1; perhaps TRBD1 as D (5 bases). V was shortened by 5 bases and J by 1 base, with 14 bases between the two germline ends. This CDR3 region has 15 residues. Germline assignment: CDR1 MNHEY and CDR2 SMNVEV (reference sequence). This CDR3 is CASSPPGSGNTEAFF. The DNA of the CDR3 is TGTGCCAGCAGTCCGCCAGGGTCGGGGAACACTGAAGCTTTCTTT.